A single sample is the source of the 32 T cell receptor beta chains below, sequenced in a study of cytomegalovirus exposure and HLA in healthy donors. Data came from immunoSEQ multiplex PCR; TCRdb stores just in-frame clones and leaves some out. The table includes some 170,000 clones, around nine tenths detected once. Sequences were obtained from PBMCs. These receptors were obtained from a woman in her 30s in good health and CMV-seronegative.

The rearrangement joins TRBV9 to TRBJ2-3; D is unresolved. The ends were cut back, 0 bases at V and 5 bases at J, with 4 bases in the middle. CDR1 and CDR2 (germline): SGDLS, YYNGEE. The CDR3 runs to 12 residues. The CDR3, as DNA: TGTGCCAGCAGCGTAGGAGAAGATACGCAGTATTTT. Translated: CASSVGEDTQYF.

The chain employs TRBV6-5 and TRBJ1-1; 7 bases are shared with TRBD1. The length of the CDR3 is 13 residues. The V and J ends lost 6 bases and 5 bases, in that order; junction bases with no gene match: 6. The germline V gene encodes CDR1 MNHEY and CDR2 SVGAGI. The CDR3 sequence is CASSLGGRTEAFF. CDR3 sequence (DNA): TGTGCCAGCAGCCTAGGGGGCAGGACTGAAGCTTTCTTT.

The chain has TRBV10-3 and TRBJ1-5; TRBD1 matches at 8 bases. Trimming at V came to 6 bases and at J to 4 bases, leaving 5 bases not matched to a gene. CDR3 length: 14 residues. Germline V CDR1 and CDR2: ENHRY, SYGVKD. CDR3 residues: CAIRERTGNQPQHF. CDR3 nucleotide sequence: TGTGCCATCAGAGAACGGACAGGGAATCAGCCCCAGCATTTT.

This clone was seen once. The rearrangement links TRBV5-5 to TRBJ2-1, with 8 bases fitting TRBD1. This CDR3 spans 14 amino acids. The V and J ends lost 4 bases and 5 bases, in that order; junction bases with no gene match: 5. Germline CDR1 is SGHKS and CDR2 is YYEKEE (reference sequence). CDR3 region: CASSTGQGNNEQFF. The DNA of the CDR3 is TGTGCCAGCAGCACAGGACAGGGAAACAATGAGCAGTTCTTC.

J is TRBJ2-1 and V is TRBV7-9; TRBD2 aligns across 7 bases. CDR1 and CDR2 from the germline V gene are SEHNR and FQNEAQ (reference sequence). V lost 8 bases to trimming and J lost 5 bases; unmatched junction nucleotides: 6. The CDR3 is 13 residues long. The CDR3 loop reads CASVGGNHNEQFF. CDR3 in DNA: TGTGCCAGCGTCGGGGGGAATCACAATGAGCAGTTCTTC.

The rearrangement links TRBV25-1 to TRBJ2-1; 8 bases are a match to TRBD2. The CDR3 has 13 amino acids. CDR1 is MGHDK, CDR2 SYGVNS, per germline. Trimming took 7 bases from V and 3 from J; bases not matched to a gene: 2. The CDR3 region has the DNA TGTGCCAGCACAGCGGGGGACTACAATGAGCAGTTCTTC. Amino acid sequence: CASTAGDYNEQFF.

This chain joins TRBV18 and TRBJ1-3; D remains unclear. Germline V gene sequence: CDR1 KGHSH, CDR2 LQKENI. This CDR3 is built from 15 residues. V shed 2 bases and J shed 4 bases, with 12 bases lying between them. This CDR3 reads CASSPRVSLGNTIYF. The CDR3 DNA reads TGTGCCAGCTCACCAAGAGTGTCACTCGGAAACACCATATATTTT.

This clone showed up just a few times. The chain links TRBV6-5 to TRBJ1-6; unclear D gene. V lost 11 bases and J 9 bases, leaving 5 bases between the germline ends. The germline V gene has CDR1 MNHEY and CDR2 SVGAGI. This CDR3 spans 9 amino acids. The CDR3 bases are TGTGCCTCGGGTTCACCCCTCCACTTT. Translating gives CASGSPLHF.

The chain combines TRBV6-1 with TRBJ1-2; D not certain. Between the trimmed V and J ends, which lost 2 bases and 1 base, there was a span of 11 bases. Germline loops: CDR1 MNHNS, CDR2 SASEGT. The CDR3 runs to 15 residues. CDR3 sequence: CASSERSSVNYGYTF. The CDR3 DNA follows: TGTGCCAGCAGTGAAAGAAGCAGCGTTAACTATGGCTACACCTTC.

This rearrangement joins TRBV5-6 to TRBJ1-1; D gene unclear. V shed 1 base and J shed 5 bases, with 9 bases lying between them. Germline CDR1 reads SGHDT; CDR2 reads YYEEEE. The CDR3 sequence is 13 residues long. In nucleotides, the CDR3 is TGTGCCAGCAGCTTGTATTCGGGGACTGAAGCTTTCTTT. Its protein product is CASSLYSGTEAFF.

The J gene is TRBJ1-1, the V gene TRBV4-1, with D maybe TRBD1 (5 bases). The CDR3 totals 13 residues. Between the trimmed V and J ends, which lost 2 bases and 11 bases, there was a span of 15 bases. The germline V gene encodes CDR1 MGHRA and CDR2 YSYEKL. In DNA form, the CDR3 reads TGCGCCAGCAGCCAATTAACAGGAAATGAGGCTTTCTTT. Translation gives CASSQLTGNEAFF.

The CDR3 sequence: CASSVSQGVSNQPQHF. In DNA, the CDR3 is TGTGCCAGCAGTGTCTCACAGGGAGTTAGCAATCAGCCCCAGCATTTT. The chain joins TRBV6-1 to TRBJ1-5, with D perhaps matching TRBD1 (6 bases). Trimming removed 4 bases from V and 0 bases from J, with 13 bases in between. Germline lookup yields CDR1 MNHNS and CDR2 SASEGT. The CDR3 consists of 16 residues.

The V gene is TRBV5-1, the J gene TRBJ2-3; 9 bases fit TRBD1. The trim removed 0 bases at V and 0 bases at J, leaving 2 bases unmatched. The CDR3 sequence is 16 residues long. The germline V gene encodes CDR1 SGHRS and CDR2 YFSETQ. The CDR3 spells CASSLGDRDSTDTQYF. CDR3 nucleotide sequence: TGCGCCAGCAGCTTGGGGGACAGGGACAGCACAGATACGCAGTATTTT.

The DNA for the CDR3 is TGTGCCAGCAGTGAAAGTCTTAGCGGGGGGGCCGATACGCAGTATTTT. It codes for CASSESLSGGADTQYF. The rearrangement links TRBV25-1 to TRBJ2-3, with 11 bases that match TRBD2. This CDR3 contains 16 residues. Per the germline V gene, CDR1 is MGHDK and CDR2 is SYGVNS. Trimming cost V 2 bases and J 6 bases; bases outside gene matches: 7.

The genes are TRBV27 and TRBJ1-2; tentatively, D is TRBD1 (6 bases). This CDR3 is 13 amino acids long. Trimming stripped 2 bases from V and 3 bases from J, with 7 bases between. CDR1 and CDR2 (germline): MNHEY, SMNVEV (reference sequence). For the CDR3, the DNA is TGTGCCAGCAGTTTACAGGGGTACTATGGCTACACCTTC. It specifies CASSLQGYYGYTF.

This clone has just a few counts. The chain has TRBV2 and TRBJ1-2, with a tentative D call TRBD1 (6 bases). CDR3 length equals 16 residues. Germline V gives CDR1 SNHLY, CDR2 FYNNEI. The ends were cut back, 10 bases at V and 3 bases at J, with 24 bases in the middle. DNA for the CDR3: TGTGCCACCAACAGGGTTATGGTCCGGACCGACTATGGCTACACCTTC. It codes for CATNRVMVRTDYGYTF.

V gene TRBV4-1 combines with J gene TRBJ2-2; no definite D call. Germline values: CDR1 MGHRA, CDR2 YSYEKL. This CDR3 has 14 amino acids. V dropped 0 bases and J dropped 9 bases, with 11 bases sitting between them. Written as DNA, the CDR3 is TGCGCCAGCAGCCAAGATCCCACGGTCTGGGAGCTGTTTTTT. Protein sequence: CASSQDPTVWELFF.

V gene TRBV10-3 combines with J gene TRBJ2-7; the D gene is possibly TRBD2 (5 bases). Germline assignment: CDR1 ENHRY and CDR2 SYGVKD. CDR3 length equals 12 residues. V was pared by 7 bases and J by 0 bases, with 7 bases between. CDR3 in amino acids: CAITGDSYEQYF. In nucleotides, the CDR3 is TGTGCCATCACCGGGGACTCCTACGAGCAGTACTTC.

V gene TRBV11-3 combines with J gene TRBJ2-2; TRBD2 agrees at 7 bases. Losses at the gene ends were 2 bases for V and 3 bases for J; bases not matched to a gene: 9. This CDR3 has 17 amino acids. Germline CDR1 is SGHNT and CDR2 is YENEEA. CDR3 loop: CASSLYPGGSDTGELFF. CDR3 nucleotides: TGTGCCAGCAGCTTATATCCCGGGGGGAGCGACACCGGGGAGCTGTTTTTT. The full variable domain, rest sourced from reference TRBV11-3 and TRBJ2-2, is EAGVVQSPRYKIIEKKQPVAFWCNPISGHNTLYWYLQNLGQGPELLIRYENEEAVDDSQLPKDRFSAERLKGVDSTLKIQPAELGDSAVYLCASSLYPGGSDTGELFFGEGSRLTVL.

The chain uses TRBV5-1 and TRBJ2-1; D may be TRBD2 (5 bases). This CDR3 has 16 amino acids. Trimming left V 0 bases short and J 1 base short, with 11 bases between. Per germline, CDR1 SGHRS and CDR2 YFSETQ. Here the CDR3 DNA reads TGCGCCAGCAGCTTGGGTCGGGGTGAGTCCTACAATGAGCAGTTCTTC. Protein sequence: CASSLGRGESYNEQFF.

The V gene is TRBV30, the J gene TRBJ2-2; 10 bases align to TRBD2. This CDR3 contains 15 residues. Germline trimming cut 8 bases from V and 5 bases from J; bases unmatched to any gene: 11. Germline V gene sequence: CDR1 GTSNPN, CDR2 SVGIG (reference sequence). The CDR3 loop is CASLASGGPTGELFF. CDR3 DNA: TGTGCCAGCCTGGCTAGCGGGGGACCTACCGGGGAGCTGTTTTTT.

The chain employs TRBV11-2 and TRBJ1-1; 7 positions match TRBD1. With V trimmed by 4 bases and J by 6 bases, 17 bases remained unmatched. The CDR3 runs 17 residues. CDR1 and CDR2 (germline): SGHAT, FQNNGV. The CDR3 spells CASSSYGTEPTRAEAFF. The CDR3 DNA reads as TGTGCCAGCAGCTCCTACGGGACAGAGCCAACTCGGGCTGAAGCTTTCTTT. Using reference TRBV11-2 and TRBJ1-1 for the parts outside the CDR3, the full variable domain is EAGVAQSPRYKIIEKRQSVAFWCNPISGHATLYWYQQILGQGPKLLIQFQNNGVVDDSQLPKDRFSAERLKGVDSTLKIQPAKLEDSAVYLCASSSYGTEPTRAEAFFGQGTRLTVV.

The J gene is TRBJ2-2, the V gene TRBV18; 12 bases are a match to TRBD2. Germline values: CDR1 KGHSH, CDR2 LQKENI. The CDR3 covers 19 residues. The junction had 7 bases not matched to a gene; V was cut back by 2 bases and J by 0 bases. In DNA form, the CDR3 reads TGTGCCAGCTCACCATCCCTAGCGGGGGGGTTCGCGAACACCGGGGAGCTGTTTTTT. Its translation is CASSPSLAGGFANTGELFF.

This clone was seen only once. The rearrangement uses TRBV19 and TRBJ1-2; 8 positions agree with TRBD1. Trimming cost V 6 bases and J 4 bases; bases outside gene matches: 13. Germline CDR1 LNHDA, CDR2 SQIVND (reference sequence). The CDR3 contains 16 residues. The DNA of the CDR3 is TGTGCCAGTAGATCCGGGACAGGAGGACATATCTATGGCTACACCTTC. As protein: CASRSGTGGHIYGYTF.

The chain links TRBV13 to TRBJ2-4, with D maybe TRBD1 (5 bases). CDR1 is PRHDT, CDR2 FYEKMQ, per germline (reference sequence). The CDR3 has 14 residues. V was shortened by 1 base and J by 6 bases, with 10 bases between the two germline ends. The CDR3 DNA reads TGTGCCAGCAGCTTAGTAACAGGTGGAAACATTCAGTACTTC. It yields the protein CASSLVTGGNIQYF.

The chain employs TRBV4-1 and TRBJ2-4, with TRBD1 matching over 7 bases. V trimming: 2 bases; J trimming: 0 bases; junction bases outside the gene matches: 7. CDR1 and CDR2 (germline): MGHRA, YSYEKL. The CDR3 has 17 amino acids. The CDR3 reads CASSQLSTGLAKNIQYF. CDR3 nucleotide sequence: TGCGCCAGCAGCCAACTTTCGACAGGGCTAGCCAAAAACATTCAGTACTTC.

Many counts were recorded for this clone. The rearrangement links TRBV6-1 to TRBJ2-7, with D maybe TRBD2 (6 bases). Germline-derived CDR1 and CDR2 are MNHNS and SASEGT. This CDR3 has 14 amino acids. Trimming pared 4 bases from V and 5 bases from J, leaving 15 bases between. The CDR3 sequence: CASSATGEVNEQYF. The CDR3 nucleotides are TGTGCCAGCAGTGCCACGGGGGAAGTCAACGAGCAGTACTTC.

The DNA for the CDR3 is TGTGCCAGCAGCACAGGGTTCGCGAAATTGACACCCCTCCACTTT. Translating gives CASSTGFAKLTPLHF. V usage is TRBV6-5 and J usage is TRBJ1-6; D possibly corresponds to TRBD1 (6 bases). The CDR3 is 15 residues long. The V end lost 6 bases, the J end lost 11 bases, and 20 bases lay between the germline ends. Germline loops: CDR1 MNHEY, CDR2 SVGAGI.

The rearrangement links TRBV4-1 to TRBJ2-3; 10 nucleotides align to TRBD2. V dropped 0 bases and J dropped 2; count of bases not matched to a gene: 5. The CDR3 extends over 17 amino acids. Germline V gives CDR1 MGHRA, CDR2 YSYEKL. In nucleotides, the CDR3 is TGCGCCAGCAGCCAAGAATCAGCGGGGGGGTCCACAGATACGCAGTATTTT. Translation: CASSQESAGGSTDTQYF.

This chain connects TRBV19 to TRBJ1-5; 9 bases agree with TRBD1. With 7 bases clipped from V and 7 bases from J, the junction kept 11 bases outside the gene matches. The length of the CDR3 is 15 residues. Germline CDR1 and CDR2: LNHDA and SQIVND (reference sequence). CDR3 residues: CASTTRDRVRQPQHF. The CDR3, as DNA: TGTGCCAGTACCACCCGGGACAGGGTTCGGCAGCCCCAGCATTTT.

The CDR3 region is CSVLGSGVTTYEQYF. The CDR3 nucleotides read TGCAGCGTCCTGGGAAGCGGGGTGACAACCTACGAGCAGTACTTC. The rearrangement joins TRBV29-1 to TRBJ2-7, with 7 bases that match TRBD2. There are 15 residues in the CDR3. In germline, CDR1 is SQVTM, CDR2 ANQGSEA. V lost 6 bases and J lost 2; bases outside the gene matches: 13.

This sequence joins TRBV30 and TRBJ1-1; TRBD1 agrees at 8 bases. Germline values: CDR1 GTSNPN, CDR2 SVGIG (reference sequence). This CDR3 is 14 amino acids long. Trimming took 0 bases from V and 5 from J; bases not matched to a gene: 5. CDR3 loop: CAWSVSGTGTEAFF. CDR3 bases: TGTGCCTGGAGTGTAAGTGGGACAGGAACTGAAGCTTTCTTT. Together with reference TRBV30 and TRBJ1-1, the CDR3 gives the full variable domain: SQTIHQWPATLVQPVGSPLSLECTVEGTSNPNLYWYRQAAGRGLQLLFYSVGIGQISSEVPQNLSASRPQDRQFILSSKKLLLSDSGFYLCAWSVSGTGTEAFFGQGTRLTVV.